This TCR beta chain appears in the sequencing data of a study of blood T cell repertoires in COVID-19. The CDR3 spans 15 residues. V trimming: 0 bases; J trimming: 4 bases; junction bases outside the gene matches: 1. CDR1 LGHNA and CDR2 YNFKEQ come from the germline V gene. In the authors' workflow: Nucleated cell counts were estimated from reference gene primer amplification. Here immunoSEQ multiplex PCR was the method, and the copy in TCRdb shows in-frame clones only, minus some. V and J calls and clone size are copied from that table; D and trimming were computed from the DNA. The sample has over 100,000 clones; roughly three quarters are singletons.

This chain links TRBV4-2 with TRBJ2-3, with 10 positions matching TRBD2. The sequence was collected from a woman aged 70 to 79 with acute or convalescent COVID-19. The sample comprised peripheral blood. The CDR3 DNA reads TGTGCCAGCAGCCAAGAAGCGGGAGGGCCAGATACGCAGTATTTT. This codes for CASSQEAGGPDTQYF.